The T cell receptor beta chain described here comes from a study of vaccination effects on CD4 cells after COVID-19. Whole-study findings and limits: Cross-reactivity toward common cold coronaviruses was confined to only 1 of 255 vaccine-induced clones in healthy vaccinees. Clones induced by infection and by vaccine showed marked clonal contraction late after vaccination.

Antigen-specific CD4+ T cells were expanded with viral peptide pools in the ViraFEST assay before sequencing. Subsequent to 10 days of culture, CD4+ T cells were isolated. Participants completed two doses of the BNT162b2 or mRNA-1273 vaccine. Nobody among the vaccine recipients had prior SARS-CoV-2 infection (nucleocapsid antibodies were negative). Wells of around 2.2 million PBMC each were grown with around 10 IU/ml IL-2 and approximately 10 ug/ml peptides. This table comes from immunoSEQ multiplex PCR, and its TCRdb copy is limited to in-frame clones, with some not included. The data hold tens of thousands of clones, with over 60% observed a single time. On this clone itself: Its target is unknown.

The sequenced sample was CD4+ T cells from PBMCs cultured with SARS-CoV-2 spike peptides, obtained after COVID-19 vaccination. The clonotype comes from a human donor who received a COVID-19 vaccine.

This chain's CDR3 is CSVGGRVNYEQFF. The CDR3 DNA reads as TGCAGCGTTGGCGGGAGGGTCAATTATGAGCAGTTCTTC. The chain carries TRBV29-1 and TRBJ2-1, with 9 bases fitting TRBD2. The CDR3 consists of 13 residues. V shed 4 bases and J 8 bases; nucleotides not matched to a gene: 6. CDR1 is SQVTM and CDR2 is ANQGSEA in the germline V gene.